These 22 T cell receptor beta chains share one sample of origin, sequenced in a study of T cell therapy after organ transplantation. Their cognate antigens are unknown. Some clones are missing from TCRdb's copy, which holds only in-frame ones; the method was immunoSEQ multiplex PCR. The data hold about 1,200 clones, with roughly 60% observed a single time. The time point is: 20-29 weeks after completion of therapy. The sample was CD8+ T cells from blood, taken after autologous CMV-specific T cell therapy. The receptors were sampled from a human patient who had received a solid organ transplant and had CMV disease. Some T cells could come from the graft donor.

J is TRBJ2-1 and V is TRBV5-1; 13 bases fit TRBD2. Germline V gene data show CDR1 as SGHRS and CDR2 as YFSETQ. V shed 3 bases and J 5 bases; nucleotides not matched to a gene: 8. CDR3 length: 17 amino acids. The CDR3 nucleotides read TGCGCCAGCAGCTCAAACCCAGGACTAGCGGGGGACAATGAGCAGTTCTTC. This encodes CASSSNPGLAGDNEQFF.

By share, this clone ranks as large. V and J are TRBV15 and TRBJ2-7; possibly TRBD1 or TRBD2 for D (5 bases each). CDR1 is LNHNV and CDR2 is YYDKDF in the germline V gene (reference sequence). This CDR3 contains 17 residues. The V end was cut by 0 bases, the J end by 6 bases, with 21 bases between. The CDR3: CATSRDSRREGVGEQYF. The CDR3 region has the DNA TGTGCCACCAGCAGAGATTCTCGCCGGGAAGGGGTGGGCGAGCAGTACTTC.

The chain employs TRBV6-5 and TRBJ1-1; 7 bases are a match to TRBD1. Germline values: CDR1 MNHEY, CDR2 SVGAGI. V was clipped by 6 bases and J by 1 base; unmatched bases: 8. The CDR3 is 15 amino acids. The CDR3 loop reads CASRLGGAANTEAFF. DNA of the CDR3: TGTGCCAGCAGGCTAGGGGGCGCGGCGAACACTGAAGCTTTCTTT.

By share of the sample, this clone is large. The chain employs TRBV27 and TRBJ2-7; 13 bases align to TRBD2. CDR1 MNHEY and CDR2 SMNVEV come from the germline V gene (reference sequence). Trimming removed 9 bases from V and 3 bases from J; junction bases left unmatched: 11. CDR3 length: 16 amino acids. The CDR3 sequence is CASKMRTSGGRYEQYF. The CDR3 DNA is TGTGCCAGTAAGATGAGGACTAGCGGGGGCCGCTACGAGCAGTACTTC.

This chain links TRBV27 with TRBJ2-3, with 11 bases aligning to TRBD2. This CDR3 has 19 amino acids. Losses at the gene ends were 3 bases for V and 4 bases for J; bases not matched to a gene: 15. Germline V CDR1 and CDR2: MNHEY, SMNVEV (reference sequence). CDR3 nucleotides: TGTGCCAGCAGTTTTAGGACAAACCTTAGCGGGAGGGCCCCAGATACGCAGTATTTT. Its translation is CASSFRTNLSGRAPDTQYF.

The V gene is TRBV27, the J gene TRBJ2-4; no reliable D call. The V end lost 0 bases, the J end lost 2 bases, and 8 bases lay between the germline ends. The germline V gene encodes CDR1 MNHEY and CDR2 SMNVEV (reference sequence). CDR3 length: 15 residues. The CDR3: CASSLSLGTKNIQYF. The CDR3 region has the DNA TGTGCCAGCAGTTTATCTCTGGGGACCAAAAACATTCAGTACTTC.

This chain connects TRBV27 to TRBJ2-7; TRBD2 matches at 7 bases. The CDR3 has 14 amino acids. CDR1 is MNHEY and CDR2 is SMNVEV in the germline V gene (reference sequence). V lost 2 bases, J lost 0 bases, and 1 base stayed unmatched. DNA of the CDR3: TGTGCCAGCAGTTTAGGGACTAACTCCTACGAGCAGTACTTC. It codes for CASSLGTNSYEQYF.

The chain joins TRBV28 to TRBJ2-3; the D is unclear. Germline CDR1 is MDHEN and CDR2 is SYDVKM. The CDR3 has 11 residues. Trimming removed 5 bases at V and 3 bases at J, with 3 bases between. The CDR3 protein is CASSDTDTQYF. The CDR3, as DNA: TGTGCCAGCAGTGATACAGATACGCAGTATTTT.

The rearrangement joins TRBV28 to TRBJ2-3; maybe TRBD2 (6 bases). CDR3 length: 14 amino acids. CDR1 MDHEN and CDR2 SYDVKM come from the germline V gene. Trimming shortened V by 5 bases and J by 4 bases, and 13 bases separated the two germline ends. The CDR3 loop reads CASSPRLGADTQYF. CDR3 coding DNA: TGTGCCAGCAGTCCCCGACTAGGGGCAGATACGCAGTATTTT.

There are a few counts of this clone. The chain recombines TRBV2 with TRBJ1-1; a weak D match, TRBD1 (6 bases). Germline V gene sequence: CDR1 SNHLY, CDR2 FYNNEI. The length of the CDR3 is 15 residues. V shed 6 bases and J shed 0 bases, with 14 bases lying between them. The CDR3 region has the DNA TGTGCCAGCAGGTCGACAGGAGTACTGAACACTGAAGCTTTCTTT. Translation: CASRSTGVLNTEAFF.

This clone has only a few counts. The chain links TRBV27 to TRBJ2-7; 9 bases fit TRBD2. The trim removed 8 bases at V and 2 bases at J, leaving 7 bases unmatched. The CDR3 consists of 14 residues. The V gene's germline CDR1 is MNHEY and CDR2 SMNVEV (reference sequence). The CDR3 nucleotides are TGTGCCAGCTCTGGCGGGGGGGGAACCTACGAGCAGTACTTC. It translates to CASSGGGGTYEQYF.

By sample share, this clone is large (0.1 to 1%). The rearrangement uses TRBV5-1 and TRBJ2-5; no definite D call. Between the trimmed V and J ends, which lost 0 bases and 1 base, there was a span of 13 bases. Germline V gene lookup returns CDR1 SGHRS and CDR2 YFSETQ. The CDR3 length is 16 residues. The CDR3 loop is CASSLASDRAQETQYF. The CDR3 DNA is TGCGCCAGCAGCTTGGCCTCCGATAGAGCCCAAGAGACCCAGTACTTC.

This clone occurred a few times. At one end, the junction sequence differs from germline, possibly due to a read error. The chain links TRBV7-3 to TRBJ1-2; 7 bases fit TRBD1. Germline CDR1 and CDR2: SGHTA and FQGTGA. CDR3 length equals 16 residues. The CDR3, as DNA: TGCGCCAGCAGGCCGGATCAGACAGGGTCAAACTATGGCTACACCTTC. This encodes CASRPDQTGSNYGYTF.

A single count supports this clone. The chain carries TRBV28 and TRBJ1-3; possibly TRBD1 for D (5 bases). The CDR3 contains 17 residues. Trimming took off 1 base at V and 0 bases at J, with 13 bases between the two ends. Germline V gene data show CDR1 as MDHEN and CDR2 as SYDVKM. The CDR3 sequence: CASSLLGRSSSGNTIYF. The CDR3 DNA sequence: TGTGCCAGCAGTTTATTGGGACGCTCGAGCTCTGGAAACACCATATATTTT.

For this clone: Mismatch with germline at one junction end may stem from a read error. The CDR3 sequence: CASSPRTETQYF. The DNA for the CDR3 is TGTGCCAGCAGCCCGCGGACAGAGACGCAGTATTTT. The chain joins TRBV11-2 to TRBJ2-3; tentatively, D is TRBD1 (6 bases). CDR3 length: 12 amino acids. CDR1 is SGHAT and CDR2 is FQNNGV in the germline V gene.

A word on this clone: This CDR3 is also generated by other DNA sequences in the sample. This chain uses TRBV11-2 with TRBJ2-3, with unresolved D. The CDR3 runs 12 residues. The V gene's germline CDR1 is SGHAT and CDR2 FQNNGV. Trimming pared 2 bases from V and 3 bases from J, leaving 3 bases between. CDR3 nucleotide sequence: TGTGCCAGCAGCTTAAGGACAGATACGCAGTATTTT. Its protein product is CASSLRTDTQYF.

The genes are TRBV5-4 and TRBJ1-1; 7 bases are shared with TRBD1. Germline V lookup: CDR1 SGHNT, CDR2 YYREEE (reference sequence). Trimming removed 5 bases from V and 1 base from J; junction bases left unmatched: 8. This CDR3 comprises 15 residues. CDR3 coding DNA: TGTGCCAGCAGGCTAGGGGGCGCGGCGAACACTGAAGCTTTCTTT. Its translation is CASRLGGAANTEAFF.

V gene TRBV7-9 combines with J gene TRBJ1-5; the D gene is possibly TRBD1 (6 bases). Trimming pared 5 bases from V and 1 base from J, leaving 9 bases between. The CDR3 length is 14 residues. In germline, CDR1 is SEHNR, CDR2 FQNEAQ (reference sequence). The CDR3 DNA reads TGTGCCAGCAGCAAAGGGACAAGCAATCAGCCCCAGCATTTT. Protein product: CASSKGTSNQPQHF.

This chain uses TRBV2 with TRBJ2-1, with D possibly TRBD1 on 5 matching bases. The V end was cut by 4 bases, the J end by 4 bases, with 5 bases between. The CDR3 length is 12 residues. CDR1 is SNHLY and CDR2 is FYNNEI in the germline V gene. The CDR3 here is CASSGQYNEQFF. For the CDR3, the DNA is TGTGCCAGCAGTGGACAGTACAATGAGCAGTTCTTC.

CDR3 in DNA: TGCGCCAGCAGTTACGGGCGGGCTAGCGGCTACAATGAGCAGTTCTTC. Translation gives CASSYGRASGYNEQFF. The genes are TRBV5-1 and TRBJ2-1, with 7 bases lining up with TRBD2. This CDR3 region has 16 residues. The V and J ends lost 5 bases and 3 bases, in that order; junction bases with no gene match: 11. The germline V gene has CDR1 SGHRS and CDR2 YFSETQ.

The chain carries TRBV27 and TRBJ2-2; D unresolved. V dropped 0 bases and J dropped 1 base, with 3 bases sitting between them. Germline V gene data show CDR1 as MNHEY and CDR2 as SMNVEV (reference sequence). This CDR3 region has 14 residues. The CDR3 loop reads CASSLSLNTGELFF. CDR3 nucleotide sequence: TGTGCCAGCAGTTTATCCCTGAACACCGGGGAGCTGTTTTTT.

The chain combines TRBV2 with TRBJ1-2; possible D gene TRBD1, 5 bases. The CDR3 has 16 residues. The V gene lost 2 bases and the J gene lost 5 bases, with 18 bases spanning the gap. Germline V lookup: CDR1 SNHLY, CDR2 FYNNEI. DNA of the CDR3: TGTGCCAGCAGTGAAATCAAGGGTCAGGGTTGGTATGGCTACACCTTC. This encodes CASSEIKGQGWYGYTF.